Reported below is one TCR beta chain. The target antigen is unknown. CDR3 size: 12 residues. V lost 5 bases, J lost 10 bases, and 12 bases lay in between. In germline, CDR1 is SGHVS, CDR2 FNYEAQ. These data come from a study of blood T cells in healthy people across ages. The second PCR ran roughly 7 to 12 cycles with a sample-barcoded 5' primer and J-beta primers. Each CDR3 protein is one row after TCRdb ran MiXCR on the 5' RACE reads. The sample has roughly 730,000 distinct CDR3 sequences, 45% to 70% seen once; the top ten hold roughly 25%. Extracted total RNA amounted to at least 6 micrograms for each sample. Study observations and caveats: PBMC samples, being unsorted, prevented any conclusive comparison of naive and antigen-experienced cells.

The material sequenced was blood. This chain connects TRBV7-6 to TRBJ2-1; D is unclear. This receptor was identified in a middle-aged man in good health. This chain's CDR3 is CASSPQSGEQFF. The CDR3 bases are TGTGCCAGCAGCCCCCAGAGTGGAGAGCAGTTCTTC.